This T cell receptor (beta chain) was profiled in a study of T cells in Graves' hyperthyroidism and ophthalmopathy. There are many counts of this clonotype. Its antigen is not identified. Each diagnosis drew on symptoms, thyroxine, TRAb, thyroid ultrasound and orbital computed tomography findings. With V trimmed by 2 bases and J by 6 bases, 5 bases remained unmatched. This CDR3 spans 15 amino acids. Germline V gene data show CDR1 as MNHEY and CDR2 as SVGAGI. Study-wide points: Most clonotypes expanded in thyroid above 0.001 were likewise present in blood.

Amplified TCR beta CDR3 regions came from RNA transcripts. HTBI primers were employed in a first-round RT-PCR of the TCR CDR3. Using its own MiXCR run on the multiplex PCR reads, TCRdb lists one record per CDR3 protein. The table has approximately 740,000 distinct CDR3 sequences, approximately 14% seen once. Sequencing was done on a sample of blood. The V call is TRBV6-5, the J call TRBJ2-7; TRBD1 agrees at 12 bases. The receptor was isolated from a young woman with Graves' hyperthyroidism. CDR3 in amino acids: CASSYRDRGRREQYF. The CDR3 DNA is TGTGCCAGCAGTTACCGGGACAGGGGGCGACGCGAGCAGTACTTC.